Shown below are 32 T cell receptor beta chains from a single sample sequenced in a study of blood T cell repertoires in COVID-19. Sequenced by immunoSEQ multiplex PCR; TCRdb stores in-frame clones only, minus some. The repertoire has approximately 300,000 clones, around four fifths of them found once; the top ten carry around 4%. The specimen was peripheral blood. The receptors come from a woman aged 45-60 years with active or convalescent COVID-19.

The genes are TRBV6-6 and TRBJ2-1, with a weak D call TRBD2 (5 bases). CDR3 length equals 15 residues. The V gene's germline CDR1 is MNHNY and CDR2 SVGAGI (reference sequence). The V gene lost 0 bases and the J gene lost 8 bases, with 14 bases spanning the gap. The CDR3 DNA reads TGTGCCAGCAGTTACTCCAAGACCCTTAGCGATGAGCAGTTCTTC. It yields the protein CASSYSKTLSDEQFF.

This sequence joins TRBV27 and TRBJ1-1; 10 nucleotides match TRBD1. The CDR3 has 15 residues. Germline CDR1 and CDR2: MNHEY and SMNVEV (reference sequence). The J segment lost 5 bases and the V segment lost 5 bases, leaving 8 bases of the junction unmatched. CDR3 nucleotides: TGTGCCAGCAGTCCATTCGGGACAGGGGAAACTGAAGCTTTCTTT. Encoded protein: CASSPFGTGETEAFF.

The chain links TRBV5-4 to TRBJ1-4; D gene uncertain. The CDR3 totals 13 residues. CDR1 is SGHNT, CDR2 YYREEE, per germline (reference sequence). V lost 0 bases and J 8 bases, leaving 8 bases between the germline ends. The CDR3, as DNA: TGTGCCAGCAGCTTGGGCGGGTCCGAAAAACTGTTTTTT. It translates to CASSLGGSEKLFF.

The chain uses TRBV11-1 and TRBJ2-7; tentative D call: TRBD1 (6 bases). The CDR3 contains 13 residues. Trimming cost V 1 base and J 6 bases, with 10 bases left between them. Germline-derived CDR1 and CDR2 are SGHAT and FQDESV (reference sequence). The CDR3 DNA reads TGTGCCAGCAGCTTAGAACAGACAGGCGAGCAGTACTTC. Translation gives CASSLEQTGEQYF.

This clone was found a few times. This chain links TRBV5-6 with TRBJ1-3; 7 bases agree with TRBD1. Germline CDR1 and CDR2: SGHDT and YYEEEE. V trimming: 2 bases; J trimming: 2 bases; junction bases outside the gene matches: 4. This CDR3 spans 15 amino acids. The chain's CDR3 is CASSLRQGAGNTIYF. CDR3 DNA: TGTGCCAGCAGCTTAAGGCAGGGGGCTGGAAACACCATATATTTT.

V gene TRBV19 combines with J gene TRBJ2-7; no reliable D call. CDR1 is LNHDA, CDR2 SQIVND, per germline (reference sequence). Trimming took 5 bases from V and 2 from J, leaving 13 bases between them. The CDR3 consists of 14 residues. CDR3 in amino acids: CASSWAGTTYEQYF. DNA for the CDR3: TGTGCCAGTAGTTGGGCAGGAACCACCTACGAGCAGTACTTC.

This rearrangement joins TRBV27 to TRBJ1-4, with TRBD1 identical over 7 bases. Germline V CDR1 and CDR2: MNHEY, SMNVEV (reference sequence). This CDR3 region has 16 residues. Unmatched junction bases numbered 16, after V lost 8 bases and J lost 7 bases. CDR3 loop: CASGAGQGGSGEKLFF. DNA of the CDR3: TGTGCCAGCGGCGCTGGCCAGGGGGGCTCTGGTGAAAAACTGTTTTTT. The full variable domain, rest sourced from reference TRBV27 and TRBJ1-4, is EAQVTQNPRYLITVTGKKLTVTCSQNMNHEYMSWYRQDPGLGLRQIYYSMNVEVTDKGDVPEGYKVSRKEKRNFPLILESPSPNQTSLYFCASGAGQGGSGEKLFFGSGTQLSVL.

The V call is TRBV5-4, the J call TRBJ1-6; D might be TRBD1 (6 bases). V was clipped by 3 bases and J by 7 bases, with 17 bases between them. Germline V CDR1 and CDR2: SGHNT, YYREEE (reference sequence). The CDR3 loop spans 16 amino acids. CDR3 in amino acids: CASSSRGSGRNSPLHF. Here the CDR3 DNA reads TGTGCCAGCAGCTCCAGGGGATCTGGGAGAAATTCACCCCTCCACTTT.

The J gene is TRBJ1-2, the V gene TRBV9; D unclear. Germline CDR1 is SGDLS and CDR2 is YYNGEE. The CDR3 sequence is 14 residues long. Trimming removed 1 base from V and 0 bases from J, with 7 bases in between. CDR3 region: CASSVNRANYGYTF. CDR3 nucleotide sequence: TGTGCCAGCAGCGTAAACAGAGCTAACTATGGCTACACCTTC.

The V gene is TRBV30, the J gene TRBJ2-3, with 13 bases identical to TRBD2. This CDR3 is 17 amino acids long. The junction had 14 bases not matched to a gene; V was cut back by 5 bases and J by 6 bases. CDR1 and CDR2 (germline): GTSNPN, SVGIG (reference sequence). CDR3 DNA sequence: TGTGCCTGGTACAGGGGAACTAGCGGGAGGGCCTTGGATACGCAGTATTTT. This encodes CAWYRGTSGRALDTQYF.

The V and J genes are TRBV28 and TRBJ2-7; 7 bases match TRBD1. This CDR3 region has 12 residues. Trimming removed 10 bases from V and 6 bases from J; junction bases left unmatched: 9. CDR1 and CDR2 from the germline V gene are MDHEN and SYDVKM. CDR3 loop: CATDRANGEQYF. CDR3 DNA sequence: TGTGCCACCGACAGGGCTAATGGCGAGCAGTACTTC.

This sequence joins TRBV7-8 and TRBJ1-2; 8 positions match TRBD1. This CDR3 spans 15 amino acids. J lost 7 bases, V lost 5 bases, and 12 bases had no gene match. Per germline, CDR1 SGHVS and CDR2 FQNEAQ. The CDR3 DNA reads TGTGCCAGCAGCCCCAAGACAGGGGAGGGTGTTGGCTACACCTTC. Amino acid sequence: CASSPKTGEGVGYTF.

The chain carries TRBV3-1 (or the pseudogene TRBV3-2) and TRBJ2-1; D ambiguous. V shed 1 base and J shed 8 bases, with 18 bases lying between them. The CDR3 spans 16 residues. The germline V gene encodes CDR1 LGHDT and CDR2 YNNKEL (reference sequence). CDR3 protein: CASSQVTKPGGDEQFF. Written as DNA, the CDR3 is TGTGCCAGCAGCCAAGTCACTAAGCCGGGTGGCGATGAGCAGTTCTTC.

The J gene is TRBJ2-1, the V gene TRBV4-1; 15 nucleotides match TRBD2. Trimming removed 3 bases from V and 2 bases from J; junction bases left unmatched: 5. Germline CDR1 reads MGHRA; CDR2 reads YSYEKL. The CDR3 is made up of 18 amino acids. The CDR3 DNA reads as TGCGCCAGCAGCCAGACGGGACTAGCGGGAGGAACCTACAATGAGCAGTTCTTC. Encoded protein: CASSQTGLAGGTYNEQFF.

The chain combines TRBV28 with TRBJ2-7, with TRBD1 matching over 7 bases. The CDR3 totals 14 residues. V shed 10 bases, J shed 6 bases, and the junction held 15 bases outside the gene matches. Germline V lookup: CDR1 MDHEN, CDR2 SYDVKM. CDR3 region: CATSTAGGVGEQYF. The CDR3 coding sequence is TGTGCCACCTCGACGGCAGGGGGTGTAGGCGAGCAGTACTTC.

The CDR3 bases are TGCGCCAGCACCCCGGGACAGGTACCCGGGGAGCTGTTTTTT. Encoded protein: CASTPGQVPGELFF. The rearrangement uses TRBV5-1 and TRBJ2-2; 8 bases agree with TRBD1. The ends lost 6 bases at V and 6 bases at J; junction bases unmatched: 7. There are 14 residues in the CDR3. Germline CDR1 SGHRS, CDR2 YFSETQ.

V and J are TRBV4-1 and TRBJ1-5; 9 positions agree with TRBD1. Germline loops: CDR1 MGHRA, CDR2 YSYEKL. J gave up 1 base and V 5 bases, and 3 bases lay outside the gene matches. The CDR3 runs 15 residues. The CDR3: CASSRGTGSNQPQHF. In DNA, the CDR3 is TGCGCCAGCAGCAGAGGGACAGGGAGCAATCAGCCCCAGCATTTT.

The chain combines TRBV12-3 or TRBV12-4 with TRBJ2-1, with unresolved D. The CDR3 is 12 residues long. V gave up 6 bases and J gave up 6 bases, with 9 bases separating them. This CDR3 is CASSIYGNEQFF. CDR3 bases: TGTGCCAGCAGCATCTACGGCAATGAGCAGTTCTTC.

This clone came up once. This chain links TRBV6-5 with TRBJ1-6, with a possible D match to TRBD1 (5 bases). The V and J ends lost 10 bases and 3 bases respectively, with 16 bases between them. This CDR3 is built from 15 residues. CDR1 and CDR2 (germline): MNHEY, SVGAGI. The CDR3 DNA sequence: TGTGCCACCTTGCGGGGGGGTGGCTATAATTCACCCCTCCACTTT. This codes for CATLRGGGYNSPLHF.

This chain connects TRBV7-3 to TRBJ2-2, with 9 positions matching TRBD2. Trimming at V came to 5 bases and at J to 2 bases, leaving 3 bases not matched to a gene. The CDR3 totals 15 residues. The germline CDR1 and CDR2 sequences are SGHTA and FQGTGA. In DNA, the CDR3 is TGTGCCAGCAGCCAGACTAGCGGTAACACCGGGGAGCTGTTTTTT. Its protein is CASSQTSGNTGELFF.

V usage is TRBV10-3 and J usage is TRBJ2-1; TRBD2 agrees at 9 bases. This CDR3 spans 16 amino acids. Germline CDR1 and CDR2: ENHRY and SYGVKD. With V trimmed by 6 bases and J by 4 bases, 10 bases remained unmatched. The CDR3 coding sequence is TGTGCCATCAGGGCAGGGTCTAGCGGGGCTTACAATGAGCAGTTCTTC. Its protein product is CAIRAGSSGAYNEQFF.

V is TRBV5-6 and J is TRBJ2-1, with TRBD1 matching over 7 bases. In germline, CDR1 is SGHDT, CDR2 YYEEEE. V shed 4 bases and J 9 bases; nucleotides not matched to a gene: 10. The CDR3 covers 14 residues. CDR3 protein: CASSRGFSGGEQFF. The DNA for the CDR3 is TGTGCCAGCAGCAGGGGGTTCTCAGGGGGTGAGCAGTTCTTC.

The rearrangement links TRBV5-6 to TRBJ1-2; tentative D call: TRBD1 (6 bases). Germline-derived CDR1 and CDR2 are SGHDT and YYEEEE. Trimming left V 1 base short and J 3 bases short, with 10 bases between. This CDR3 is 14 amino acids long. Written as DNA, the CDR3 is TGTGCCAGCAGCTTGTTTGAGGGGGACTATGGCTACACCTTC. Protein sequence: CASSLFEGDYGYTF.

The chain carries TRBV5-1 and TRBJ2-1; weak D call: TRBD1 (6 bases). The CDR3 contains 17 residues. Per the germline V gene, CDR1 is SGHRS and CDR2 is YFSETQ. Trimming stripped 0 bases from V and 4 bases from J, with 17 bases between. The CDR3 protein is CASSLGGQLWGYNEQFF. CDR3 in DNA: TGCGCCAGCAGCTTGGGAGGACAGTTATGGGGTTACAATGAGCAGTTCTTC.

The chain is built from TRBV7-8 and TRBJ2-5; TRBD1 aligns across 9 bases. CDR3 length equals 13 residues. After removal of 5 bases from V and 5 bases from J, the junction contained 3 bases not matched to a gene. Germline lookup yields CDR1 SGHVS and CDR2 FQNEAQ. The CDR3 spells CASSRDREETQYF. CDR3 in DNA: TGTGCCAGCAGCCGGGACAGGGAGGAGACCCAGTACTTC.

The J gene is TRBJ1-1, the V gene TRBV28; the D is unclear. There are 12 residues in the CDR3. Germline-derived CDR1 and CDR2 are MDHEN and SYDVKM. With 3 bases removed from V and 4 bases from J, the gap between germline ends came to 6 bases. DNA of the CDR3: TGTGCCAGCAGTTTTTTCCTCACTGAAGCTTTCTTT. It translates to CASSFFLTEAFF.

The rearrangement uses TRBV28 and TRBJ1-5; no firm D call. The germline V gene has CDR1 MDHEN and CDR2 SYDVKM. The CDR3 contains 13 residues. Trimming took off 7 bases at V and 0 bases at J, with 7 bases between the two ends. CDR3 protein: CASTDFSNQPQHF. DNA of the CDR3: TGTGCCAGCACCGACTTTAGCAATCAGCCCCAGCATTTT.

This clone was observed a few times. The J gene is TRBJ2-7, the V gene TRBV7-2; tentative D call: TRBD1 (5 bases). Trimming pared 4 bases from V and 2 bases from J, leaving 9 bases between. The CDR3 covers 13 residues. The germline V gene encodes CDR1 SGHTA and CDR2 FQGNSA. The chain's CDR3 is CASSSREPYEQYF. In nucleotides, the CDR3 is TGTGCCAGCAGCTCCAGGGAACCCTACGAGCAGTACTTC.

The chain has TRBV18 and TRBJ1-5; TRBD1 matches 8 bases. J lost 0 bases, V lost 3 bases, and 7 bases had no gene match. Per the germline V gene, CDR1 is KGHSH and CDR2 is LQKENI. CDR3 length: 17 residues. DNA of the CDR3: TGTGCCAGCTCACCGACCCGACAGGGGTATAGCAATCAGCCCCAGCATTTT. Residues: CASSPTRQGYSNQPQHF.

This clone was recorded only once. This chain uses TRBV4-1 with TRBJ2-1, with 9 bases fitting TRBD1. The CDR3 contains 16 residues. Germline loops: CDR1 MGHRA, CDR2 YSYEKL. V shed 0 bases and J 6 bases; nucleotides not matched to a gene: 6. DNA for the CDR3: TGCGCCAGCAGCCAAGATCCGGGACAGGGTTTCAATGAGCAGTTCTTC. It codes for CASSQDPGQGFNEQFF.

The CDR3 coding sequence is TGTGCCTCGGGAAGGGATCAACTGTTCTCTGGAAACACCATATATTTT. Translated, it gives CASGRDQLFSGNTIYF. The rearrangement links TRBV2 to TRBJ1-3, with unresolved D. The V end was cut by 11 bases, the J end by 0 bases, with 20 bases between. Germline values: CDR1 SNHLY, CDR2 FYNNEI. CDR3 length equals 16 residues.

The V and J genes are TRBV6-5 and TRBJ2-2; 12 bases are a match to TRBD1. The CDR3 runs to 16 residues. Germline trimming cut 4 bases from V and 5 bases from J; bases unmatched to any gene: 5. Germline V gene sequence: CDR1 MNHEY, CDR2 SVGAGI. The CDR3 loop is CASSWGQGAGTGELFF. The CDR3 DNA sequence: TGTGCCAGCAGTTGGGGACAGGGGGCGGGTACCGGGGAGCTGTTTTTT.